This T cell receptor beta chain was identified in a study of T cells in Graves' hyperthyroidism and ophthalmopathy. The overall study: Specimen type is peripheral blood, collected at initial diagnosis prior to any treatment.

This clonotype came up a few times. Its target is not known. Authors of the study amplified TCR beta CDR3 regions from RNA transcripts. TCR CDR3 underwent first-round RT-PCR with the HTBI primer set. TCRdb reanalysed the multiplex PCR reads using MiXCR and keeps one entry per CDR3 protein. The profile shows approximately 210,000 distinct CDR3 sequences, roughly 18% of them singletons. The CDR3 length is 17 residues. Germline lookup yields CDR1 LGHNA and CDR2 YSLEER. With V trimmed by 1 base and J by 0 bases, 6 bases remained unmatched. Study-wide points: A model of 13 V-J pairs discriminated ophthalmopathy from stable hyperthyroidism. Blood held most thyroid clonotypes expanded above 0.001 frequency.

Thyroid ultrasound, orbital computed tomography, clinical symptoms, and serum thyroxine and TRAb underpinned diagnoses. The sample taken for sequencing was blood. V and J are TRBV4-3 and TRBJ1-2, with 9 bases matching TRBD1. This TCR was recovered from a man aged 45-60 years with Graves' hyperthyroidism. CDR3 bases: TGCGCCAGCAGCCAAGGGGGACAGGGCCGAGCTAACTATGGCTACACCTTC. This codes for CASSQGGQGRANYGYTF.